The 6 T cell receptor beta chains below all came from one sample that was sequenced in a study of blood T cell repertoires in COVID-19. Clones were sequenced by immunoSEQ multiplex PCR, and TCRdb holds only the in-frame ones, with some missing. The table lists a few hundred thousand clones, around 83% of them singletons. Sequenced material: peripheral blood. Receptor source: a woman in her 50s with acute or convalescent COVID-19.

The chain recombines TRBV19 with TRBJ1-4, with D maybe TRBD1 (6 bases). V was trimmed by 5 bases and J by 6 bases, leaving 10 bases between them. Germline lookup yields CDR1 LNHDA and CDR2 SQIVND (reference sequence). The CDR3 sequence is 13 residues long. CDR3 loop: CASSANRDEKLFF. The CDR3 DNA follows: TGTGCCAGTAGTGCCAACAGGGATGAAAAACTGTTTTTT.

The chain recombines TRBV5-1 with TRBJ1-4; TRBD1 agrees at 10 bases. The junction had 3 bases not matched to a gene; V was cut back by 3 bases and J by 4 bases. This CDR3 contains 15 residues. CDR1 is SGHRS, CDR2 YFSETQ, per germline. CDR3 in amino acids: CASSWGQGYNEKLFF. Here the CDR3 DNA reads TGCGCCAGCAGCTGGGGACAGGGGTATAATGAAAAACTGTTTTTT.

CDR3 nucleotide sequence: TGTGCCAGCAGCTCAAGTATGGAGGAGCAGTTCTTC. It is translated as CASSSSMEEQFF. The V gene is TRBV9, the J gene TRBJ2-1; D is undetermined. V lost 4 bases and J 10 bases, leaving 12 bases between the germline ends. The CDR3 spans 12 residues. Germline values: CDR1 SGDLS, CDR2 YYNGEE.

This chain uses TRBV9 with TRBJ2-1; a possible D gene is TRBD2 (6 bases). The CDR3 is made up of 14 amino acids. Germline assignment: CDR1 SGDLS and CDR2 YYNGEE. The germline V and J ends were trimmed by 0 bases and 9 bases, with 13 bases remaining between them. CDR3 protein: CASSVVLHGGEQFF. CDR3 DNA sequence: TGTGCCAGCAGCGTAGTCCTACACGGGGGTGAGCAGTTCTTC.

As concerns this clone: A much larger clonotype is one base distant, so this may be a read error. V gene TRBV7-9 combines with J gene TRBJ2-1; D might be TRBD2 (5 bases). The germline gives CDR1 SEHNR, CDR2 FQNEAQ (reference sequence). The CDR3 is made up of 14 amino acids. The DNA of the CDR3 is TGTGTCAGCAGCCCCGGACGGGATAACAATGAGCAGTTCTTC. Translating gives CVSSPGRDNNEQFF.

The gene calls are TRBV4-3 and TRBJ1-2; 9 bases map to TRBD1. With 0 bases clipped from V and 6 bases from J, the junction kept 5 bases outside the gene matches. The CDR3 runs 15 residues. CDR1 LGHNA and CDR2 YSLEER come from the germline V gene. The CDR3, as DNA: TGCGCCAGCAGCCAAGATTGGGGACAGGGCGATGGCTACACCTTC. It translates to CASSQDWGQGDGYTF.